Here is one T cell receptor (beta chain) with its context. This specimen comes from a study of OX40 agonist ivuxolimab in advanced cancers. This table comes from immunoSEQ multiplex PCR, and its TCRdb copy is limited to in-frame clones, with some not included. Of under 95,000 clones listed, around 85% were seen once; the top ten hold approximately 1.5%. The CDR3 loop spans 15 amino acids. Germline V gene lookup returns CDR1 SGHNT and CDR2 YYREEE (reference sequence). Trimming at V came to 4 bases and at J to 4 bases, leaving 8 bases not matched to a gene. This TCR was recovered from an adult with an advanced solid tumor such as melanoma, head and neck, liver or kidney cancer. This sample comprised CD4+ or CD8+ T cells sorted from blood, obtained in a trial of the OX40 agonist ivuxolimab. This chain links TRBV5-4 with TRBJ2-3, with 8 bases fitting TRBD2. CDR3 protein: CASSPGGGRADTQYF. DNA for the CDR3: TGTGCCAGCAGCCCCGGGGGGGGGCGGGCAGATACGCAGTATTTT.